This T cell receptor beta chain was retrieved from a study of blood T cell repertoires in COVID-19. Study in general: COVID-19 samples, acute and convalescent, were from the United States, Italy and Spain.

The table came from immunoSEQ multiplex PCR; TCRdb's copy has only in-frame clones and leaves some out. Counted here are 100,000 to 130,000 clones, about two thirds occurring once; the ten biggest clones make up 1.5% to 2%. Sequencing input: peripheral blood. This sequence originates from a middle-aged woman with acute or convalescent COVID-19.

This CDR3 is CASSTGQYEQYF. Written as DNA, the CDR3 is TGTGCCAGCAGCACCGGACAGTACGAGCAGTACTTC. The chain combines TRBV6-5 with TRBJ2-7, with D tentatively TRBD1 (6 bases). Germline V CDR1 and CDR2: MNHEY, SVGAGI. V shed 6 bases and J shed 4 bases, with 10 bases lying between them. The length of the CDR3 is 12 residues.